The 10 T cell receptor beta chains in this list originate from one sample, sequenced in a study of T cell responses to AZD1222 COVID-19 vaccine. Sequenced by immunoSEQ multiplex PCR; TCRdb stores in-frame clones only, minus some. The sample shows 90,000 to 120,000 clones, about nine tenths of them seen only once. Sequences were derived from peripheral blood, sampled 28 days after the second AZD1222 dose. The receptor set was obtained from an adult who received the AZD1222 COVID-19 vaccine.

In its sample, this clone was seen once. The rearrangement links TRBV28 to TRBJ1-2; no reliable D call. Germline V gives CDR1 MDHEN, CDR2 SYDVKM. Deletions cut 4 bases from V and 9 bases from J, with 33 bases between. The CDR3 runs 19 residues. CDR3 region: CASSSRDSSQLIGYGRYTF. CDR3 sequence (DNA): TGTGCCAGCAGTTCCCGTGACTCATCCCAATTAATCGGCTACGGTCGCTACACCTTC.

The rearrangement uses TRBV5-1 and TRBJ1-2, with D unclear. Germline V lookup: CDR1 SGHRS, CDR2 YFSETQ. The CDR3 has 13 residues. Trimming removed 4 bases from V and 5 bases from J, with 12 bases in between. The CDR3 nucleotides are TGCGCCAGCAGCCCCTCAGCTGCTTATGGCTACACCTTC. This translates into CASSPSAAYGYTF.

CDR3 in DNA: TGTGCCAGCAGCCCCGGGACCTCCAACACTGAAGCTTTCTTT. Amino acid sequence: CASSPGTSNTEAFF. The V and J genes are TRBV5-5 and TRBJ1-1; a possible D gene is TRBD1 (5 bases). The CDR3 totals 14 residues. The germline gives CDR1 SGHKS, CDR2 YYEKEE (reference sequence). V lost 4 bases, J lost 2 bases, and 12 bases lay in between.

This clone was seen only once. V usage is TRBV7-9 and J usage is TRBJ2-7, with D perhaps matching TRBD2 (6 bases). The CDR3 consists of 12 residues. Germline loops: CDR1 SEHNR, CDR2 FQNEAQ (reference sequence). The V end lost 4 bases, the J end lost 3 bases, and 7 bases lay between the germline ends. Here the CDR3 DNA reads TGTGCCAGCAGCTGGGGGGTCTACGAGCAGTACTTC. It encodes CASSWGVYEQYF. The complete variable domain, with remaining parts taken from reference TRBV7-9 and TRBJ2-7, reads DTGVSQNPRHKITKRGQNVTFRCDPISEHNRLYWYRQTLGQGPEFLTYFQNEAQLEKSRLLSDRFSAERPKGSFSTLEIQRTEQGDSAMYLCASSWGVYEQYFGPGTRLTVT.

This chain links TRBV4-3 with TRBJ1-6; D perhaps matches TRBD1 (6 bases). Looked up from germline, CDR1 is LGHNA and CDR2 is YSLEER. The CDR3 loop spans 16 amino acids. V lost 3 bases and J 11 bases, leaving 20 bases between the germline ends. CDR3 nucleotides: TGCGCCAGCAGCCAGTCCTCAGGGGCGGGGAGGACACCCCTCCACTTT. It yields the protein CASSQSSGAGRTPLHF.

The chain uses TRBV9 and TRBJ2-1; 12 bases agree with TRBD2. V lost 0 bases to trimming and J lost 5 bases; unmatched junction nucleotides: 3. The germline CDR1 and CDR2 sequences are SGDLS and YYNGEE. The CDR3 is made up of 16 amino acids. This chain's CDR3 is CASSVDGLAGNNEQFF. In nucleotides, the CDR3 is TGTGCCAGCAGCGTAGACGGACTAGCGGGAAACAATGAGCAGTTCTTC. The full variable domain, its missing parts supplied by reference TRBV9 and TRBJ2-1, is DSGVTQTPKHLITATGQRVTLRCSPRSGDLSVYWYQQSLDQGLQFLIQYYNGEERAKGNILERFSAQQFPDLHSELNLSSLELGDSALYFCASSVDGLAGNNEQFFGPGTRLTVL.

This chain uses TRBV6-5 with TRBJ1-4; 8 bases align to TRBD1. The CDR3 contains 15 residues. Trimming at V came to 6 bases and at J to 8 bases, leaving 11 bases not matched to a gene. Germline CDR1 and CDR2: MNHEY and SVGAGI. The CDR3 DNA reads TGTGCCAGCAGCCGACCGCCAGGACAGGGCGAAAAACTGTTTTTT. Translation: CASSRPPGQGEKLFF.

CDR3 in amino acids: CASRQTGVGQPQHF. Written as DNA, the CDR3 is TGTGCCAGCAGACAGACGGGGGTGGGGCAGCCCCAGCATTTT. The chain couples TRBV6-5 to TRBJ1-5, with TRBD1 as a possible D gene (5 bases). The CDR3 runs 14 residues. Germline-derived CDR1 and CDR2 are MNHEY and SVGAGI. V was cut by 6 bases and J by 7 bases, with 16 bases left in between.

The CDR3 DNA reads as TGTGCCAGCAGTTACTCGCCCGGGGAGCTGTTTTTT. Amino acids: CASSYSPGELFF. The chain uses TRBV6-6 and TRBJ2-2; D is undetermined. Trimming stripped 0 bases from V and 6 bases from J, with 2 bases between. The CDR3 is made up of 12 amino acids. The germline V gene has CDR1 MNHNY and CDR2 SVGAGI (reference sequence).

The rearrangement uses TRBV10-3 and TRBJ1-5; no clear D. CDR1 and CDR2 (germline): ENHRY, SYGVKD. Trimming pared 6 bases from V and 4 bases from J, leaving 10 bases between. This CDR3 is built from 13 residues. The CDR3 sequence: CAISSRENQPQHF. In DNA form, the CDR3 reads TGTGCCATCAGCAGTAGAGAAAATCAGCCCCAGCATTTT.